This T cell receptor beta chain was sequenced in a study of blood T cell repertoires in COVID-19. V gave up 0 bases and J gave up 5 bases, with 8 bases separating them. The CDR3 sequence is 14 residues long. The V gene's germline CDR1 is SGHTS and CDR2 YDEGEE. Grouping used clinical history reported by participants in a survey and questionnaire. Per the study methods: Estimated nucleated cell counts came from reference gene primer amplification. Profiled with immunoSEQ multiplex PCR; TCRdb holds only in-frame clones, not every one. V, J and clone size derive from that table, while D and trimming were established from the DNA sequence. The sample has 300,000 to 400,000 clones; roughly 85% are singletons.

Input material: PBMCs or T cells enriched from blood (not recorded which). The rearrangement uses TRBV5-8 and TRBJ2-2; D call uncertain. The receptor was derived from a woman in her twenties or thirties who had been exposed to COVID-19. DNA of the CDR3: TGTGCCAGCAGCTTGGCACCGGTAACCGGGGAGCTGTTTTTT. Translation gives CASSLAPVTGELFF.